Described below is a single TCR beta chain sequence and its context. The antigen is unknown. Time point reported: newly diagnosed GD, antithyroid drugs for less than 3 months. The TCR library was made from RNA extracted from PBMCs. The data stem from a study of regulatory T cells in long-lasting Graves disease. General study results and limits: There was favoring of TRBV28, TRBJ1-2 and TRBJ2-5 in persistent disease. Graves' patients with persistent disease showed TCR diversity lower than patients newly diagnosed.

Building of the TCR beta libraries involved iRepertoire HTBI primers and Arm-PCR of CDR3 regions. From the multiplex PCR reads, TCRdb called clonotypes with MiXCR, one entry per CDR3 protein. The repertoire includes hundreds of thousands of distinct CDR3 sequences, 15% to 20% of them detected once, and about 18% sits in the top ten. V was pared by 6 bases and J by 7 bases, with 13 bases between. This CDR3 has 12 residues. Per germline, CDR1 SNHLY and CDR2 FYNNEI. This sample also belongs to another study, concerning T cells in Graves' hyperthyroidism and ophthalmopathy.

Sequenced here: peripheral blood mononuclear cells (PBMCs), sampled at new diagnosis, from a patient treated with antithyroid drugs. The V call is TRBV2, the J call TRBJ2-7; D might be TRBD1 (7 bases). This TCR came from a woman aged 30 to 39 with Graves disease. CDR3 sequence reads: CASSGDSGEQYF. CDR3 coding DNA: TGTGCCAGCAGCGGGGACAGCGGGGAGCAGTACTTC.